The TCR beta chain described here comes from a study of metastatic and nonmetastatic thyroid tumors. Study overall: It was across blood and tumor or nodule tissue from malignant and benign thyroid patients that repertoires were compared. Study-level findings and limits: The reported finding was significantly higher TCR beta diversity in malignant thyroid tumors relative to benign nodules, in blood and tumor.

This CDR3 is 15 amino acids long. Trimming removed 5 bases from V and 3 bases from J; junction bases left unmatched: 4. Germline-derived CDR1 and CDR2 are SGHTA and FQGNSA. Patients had received no treatment of any kind before thyroid surgery. This clone was seen repeatedly, ten times or more. The antigen is undetermined. Authors' processing steps: Between-group CDR3 differences, defined by clinicopathological status, yielded a distant-metastasis classifier for papillary thyroid cancer. TCRdb re-called the PCR reads with MiXCR. It is TCRdb's table, rather than the study itself, that gives the V and J calls and clone size. Counted here are 30,000 to 40,000 clones, roughly 20% occurring once; the ten biggest clones make up about 20%.

Specimen: blood. This receptor was identified in a female donor with papillary thyroid cancer or a benign thyroid nodule (not recorded which). Some clones in this sample may be carry-over from other donors' samples. The chain recombines TRBV7-2 with TRBJ2-3, with 11 bases aligning to TRBD2. In DNA, the CDR3 is TGTGCCAGCAGCCCAGTAGCGGGGGGGACAGATACGCAGTATTTT. Residues: CASSPVAGGTDTQYF.